Presented here are 2 T cell receptor beta chains from one specimen sequenced in a study of cytomegalovirus exposure and HLA in healthy donors. The PCR was carried out with 60 Vbeta primers and 13 Jbeta primers. Data came from immunoSEQ multiplex PCR; TCRdb stores just in-frame clones and leaves some out. The table gives about 110,000 clones; the top ten clones make up 6.8% of it. Source material: PBMCs. These receptors were taken from a man in his forties in good health and CMV-seropositive.

This chain joins TRBV6-6 and TRBJ2-5; no clear D gene. Trimming left V 3 bases short and J 3 bases short, with 11 bases between. The CDR3 totals 14 residues. In germline, CDR1 is MNHNY, CDR2 SVGAGI (reference sequence). In nucleotides, the CDR3 is TGTGCCAGCAGTTATAGCCCCCGAAAAGAGACCCAGTACTTC. It is translated as CASSYSPRKETQYF.

The genes are TRBV28 and TRBJ2-2; 8 nucleotides agree with TRBD1. Trimming at V came to 6 bases and at J to 5 bases, leaving 5 bases not matched to a gene. Germline values: CDR1 MDHEN, CDR2 SYDVKM. The CDR3 is 14 residues long. CDR3 DNA sequence: TGTGCCAGCAGGCGGACAGGGCTGACCGGGGAGCTGTTTTTT. Translated, it gives CASRRTGLTGELFF.